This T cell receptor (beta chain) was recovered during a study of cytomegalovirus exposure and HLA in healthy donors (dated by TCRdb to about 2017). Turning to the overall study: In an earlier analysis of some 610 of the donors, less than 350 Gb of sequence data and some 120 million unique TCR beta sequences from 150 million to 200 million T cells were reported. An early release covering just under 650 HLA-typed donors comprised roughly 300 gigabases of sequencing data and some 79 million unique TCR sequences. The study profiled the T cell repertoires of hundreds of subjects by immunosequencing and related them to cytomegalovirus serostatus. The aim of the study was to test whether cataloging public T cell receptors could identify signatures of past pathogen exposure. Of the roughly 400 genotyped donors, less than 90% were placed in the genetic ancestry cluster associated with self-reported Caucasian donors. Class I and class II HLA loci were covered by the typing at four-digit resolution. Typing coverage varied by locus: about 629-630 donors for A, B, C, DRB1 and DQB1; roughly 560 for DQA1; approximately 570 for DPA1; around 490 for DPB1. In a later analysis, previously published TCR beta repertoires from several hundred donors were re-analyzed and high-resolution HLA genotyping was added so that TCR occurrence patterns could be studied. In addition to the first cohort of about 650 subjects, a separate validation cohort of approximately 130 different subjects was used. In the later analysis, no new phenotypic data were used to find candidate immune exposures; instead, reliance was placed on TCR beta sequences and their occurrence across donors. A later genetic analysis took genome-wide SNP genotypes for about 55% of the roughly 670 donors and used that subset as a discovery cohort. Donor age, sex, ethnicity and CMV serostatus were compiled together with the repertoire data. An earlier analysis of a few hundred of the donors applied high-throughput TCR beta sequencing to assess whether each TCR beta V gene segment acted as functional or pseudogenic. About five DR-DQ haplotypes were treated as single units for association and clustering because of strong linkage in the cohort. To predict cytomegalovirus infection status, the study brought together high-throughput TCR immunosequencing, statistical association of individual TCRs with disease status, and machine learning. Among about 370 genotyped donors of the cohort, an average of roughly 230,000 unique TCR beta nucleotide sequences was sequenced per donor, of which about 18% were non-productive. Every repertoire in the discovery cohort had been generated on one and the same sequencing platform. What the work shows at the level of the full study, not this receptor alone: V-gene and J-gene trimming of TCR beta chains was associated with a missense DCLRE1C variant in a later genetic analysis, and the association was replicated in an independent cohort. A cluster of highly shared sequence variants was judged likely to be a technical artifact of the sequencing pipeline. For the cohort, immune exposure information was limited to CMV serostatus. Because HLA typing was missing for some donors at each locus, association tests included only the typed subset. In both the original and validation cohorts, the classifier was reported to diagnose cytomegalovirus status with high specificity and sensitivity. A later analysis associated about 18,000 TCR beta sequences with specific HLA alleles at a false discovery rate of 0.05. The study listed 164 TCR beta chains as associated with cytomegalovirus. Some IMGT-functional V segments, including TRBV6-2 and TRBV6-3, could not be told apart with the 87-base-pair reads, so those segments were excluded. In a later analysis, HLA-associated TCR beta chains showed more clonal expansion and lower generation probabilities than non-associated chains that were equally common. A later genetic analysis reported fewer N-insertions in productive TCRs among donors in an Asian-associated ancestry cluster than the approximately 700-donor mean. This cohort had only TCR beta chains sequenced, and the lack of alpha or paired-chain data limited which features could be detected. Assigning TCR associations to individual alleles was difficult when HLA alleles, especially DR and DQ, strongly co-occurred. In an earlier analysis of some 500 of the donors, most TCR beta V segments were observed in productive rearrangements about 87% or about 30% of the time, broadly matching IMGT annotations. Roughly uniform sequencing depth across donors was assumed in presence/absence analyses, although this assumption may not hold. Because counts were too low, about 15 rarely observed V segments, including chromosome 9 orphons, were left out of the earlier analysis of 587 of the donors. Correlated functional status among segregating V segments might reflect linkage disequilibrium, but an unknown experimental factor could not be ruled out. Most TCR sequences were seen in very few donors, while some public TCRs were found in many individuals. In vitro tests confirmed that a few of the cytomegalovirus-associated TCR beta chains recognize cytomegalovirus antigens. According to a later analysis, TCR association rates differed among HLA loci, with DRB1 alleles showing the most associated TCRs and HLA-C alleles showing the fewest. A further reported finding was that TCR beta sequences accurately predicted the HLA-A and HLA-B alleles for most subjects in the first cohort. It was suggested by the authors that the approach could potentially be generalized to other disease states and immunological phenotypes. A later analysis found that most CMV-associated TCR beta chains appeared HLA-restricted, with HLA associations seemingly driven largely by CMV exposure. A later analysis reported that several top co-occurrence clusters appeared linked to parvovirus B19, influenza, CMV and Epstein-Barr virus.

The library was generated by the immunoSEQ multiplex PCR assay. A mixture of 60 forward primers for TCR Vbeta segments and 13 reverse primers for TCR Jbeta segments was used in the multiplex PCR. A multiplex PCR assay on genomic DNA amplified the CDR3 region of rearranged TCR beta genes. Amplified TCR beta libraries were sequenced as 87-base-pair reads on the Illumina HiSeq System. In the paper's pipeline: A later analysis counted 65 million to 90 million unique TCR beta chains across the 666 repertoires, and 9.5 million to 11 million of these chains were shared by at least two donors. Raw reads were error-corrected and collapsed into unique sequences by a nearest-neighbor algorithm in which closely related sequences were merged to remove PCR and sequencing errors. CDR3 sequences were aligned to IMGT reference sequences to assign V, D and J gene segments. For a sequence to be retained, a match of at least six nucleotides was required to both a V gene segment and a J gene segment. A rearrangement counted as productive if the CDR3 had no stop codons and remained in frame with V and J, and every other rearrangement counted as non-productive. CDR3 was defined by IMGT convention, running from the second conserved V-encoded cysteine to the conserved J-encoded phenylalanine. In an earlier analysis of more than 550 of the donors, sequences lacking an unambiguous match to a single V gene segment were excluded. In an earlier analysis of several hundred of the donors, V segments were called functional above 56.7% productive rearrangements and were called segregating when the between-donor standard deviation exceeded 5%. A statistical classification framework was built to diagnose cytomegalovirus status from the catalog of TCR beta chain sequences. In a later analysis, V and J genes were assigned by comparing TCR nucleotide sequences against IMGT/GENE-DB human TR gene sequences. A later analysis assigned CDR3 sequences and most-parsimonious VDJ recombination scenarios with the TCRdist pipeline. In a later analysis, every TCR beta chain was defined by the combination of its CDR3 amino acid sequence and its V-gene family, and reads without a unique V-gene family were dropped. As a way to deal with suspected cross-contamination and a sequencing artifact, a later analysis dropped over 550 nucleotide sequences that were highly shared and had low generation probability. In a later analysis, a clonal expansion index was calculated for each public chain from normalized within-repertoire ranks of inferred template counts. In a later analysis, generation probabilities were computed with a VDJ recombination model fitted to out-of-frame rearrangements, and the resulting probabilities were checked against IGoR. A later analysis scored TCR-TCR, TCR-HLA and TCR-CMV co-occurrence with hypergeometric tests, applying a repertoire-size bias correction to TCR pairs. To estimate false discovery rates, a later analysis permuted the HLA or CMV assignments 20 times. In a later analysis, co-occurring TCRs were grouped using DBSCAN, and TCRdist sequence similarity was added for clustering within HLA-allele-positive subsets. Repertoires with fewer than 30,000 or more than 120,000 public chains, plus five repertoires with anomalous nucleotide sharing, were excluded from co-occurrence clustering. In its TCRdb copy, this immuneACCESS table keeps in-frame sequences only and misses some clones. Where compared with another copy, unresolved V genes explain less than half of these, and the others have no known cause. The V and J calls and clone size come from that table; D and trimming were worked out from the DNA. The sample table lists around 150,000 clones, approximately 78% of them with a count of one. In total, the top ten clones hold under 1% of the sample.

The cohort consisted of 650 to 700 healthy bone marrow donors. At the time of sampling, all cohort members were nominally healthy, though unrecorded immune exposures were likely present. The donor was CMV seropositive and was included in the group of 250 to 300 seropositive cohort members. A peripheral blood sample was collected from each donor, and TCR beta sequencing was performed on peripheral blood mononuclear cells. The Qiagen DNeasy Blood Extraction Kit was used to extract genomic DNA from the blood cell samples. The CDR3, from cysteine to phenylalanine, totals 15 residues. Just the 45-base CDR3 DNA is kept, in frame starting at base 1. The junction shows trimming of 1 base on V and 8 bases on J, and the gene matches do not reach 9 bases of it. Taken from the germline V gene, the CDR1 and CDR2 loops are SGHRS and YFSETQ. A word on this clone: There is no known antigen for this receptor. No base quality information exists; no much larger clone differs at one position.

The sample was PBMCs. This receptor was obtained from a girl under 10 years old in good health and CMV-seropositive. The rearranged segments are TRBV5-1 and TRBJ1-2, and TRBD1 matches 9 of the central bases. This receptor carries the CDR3 CASSLLTGGDEGYTF. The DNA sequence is TGCGCCAGCAGCTTGCTCACAGGGGGCGATGAGGGCTACACCTTC.